This is a list of T cell receptor beta chains from one sample in a study of T-cell reconstitution after alpha-beta-depleted transplantation in children. Using its own MiXCR run on the PCR reads, TCRdb lists one record per CDR3 protein. The sample carries about 470,000 distinct CDR3 sequences, 43% recorded once. Sample: PBMCs, taken before TCRalphabeta/CD19-depleted stem cell transplant. All receptors derive from a girl aged 2 to 9 with aplastic anemia, due to receive a stem cell transplant. CDR3s include the opening cysteine and the closing phenylalanine or tryptophan.

CDR3: CASSERQGGNYGYTF; length: 15; V: TRBV6-1
CDR3: CATSSEVWYEQYF; length: 13; V: TRBV15
CDR3: CASTEDRGGKDEQFF; length: 15; V: TRBV28
CDR3: CSARYIRDRPSEQYF; length: 15; V: TRBV20-1
CDR3: CSASVLAGKQTPYEQYF; length: 17; V: TRBV20-1
CDR3: CASSLATGKAYEQYF; length: 15; V: TRBV5-1
CDR3: CASAGQGASTDTQYF; length: 15; V: TRBV6-1
CDR3: CASSSRGGPSEETQYF; length: 16; V: TRBV7-2
CDR3: CSARVSGRDFYNEQFF; length: 16; V: TRBV20-1
CDR3: CATMGTDYGYTF; length: 12; V: TRBV6-6
CDR3: CASRREGGMNTEAFF; length: 15; V: TRBV12-3/TRBV12-4
CDR3: CASRHSYQETQYF; length: 13; V: TRBV6-1
CDR3: CASSQDRLVIEQFF; length: 14; V: TRBV4-1
CDR3: CASSLDAGGAETQYF; length: 15; V: TRBV7-2
CDR3: CASSYSTGEQFF; length: 12; V: TRBV6-5
CDR3: CASSPGLAPTGELFF; length: 15; V: TRBV7-7
CDR3: CASSSTSGSSTDTQYF; length: 16; V: TRBV5-1
CDR3: CASSEPSSREQFF; length: 13; V: TRBV9
CDR3: CSARVGLAGGGVNEQFF; length: 17; V: TRBV20-1
CDR3: CASSPGGGHTDTQYF; length: 15; V: TRBV7-9
CDR3: CSASVKRGPTTSSYEQYF; length: 18; V: TRBV20-1
CDR3: CATSKPGQGGATNEKLFF; length: 18; V: TRBV15
CDR3: CASSPPTDTEAFF; length: 13; V: TRBV28
CDR3: CASRTGLAGSHQETQYF; length: 17; V: TRBV9
CDR3: CASSLVREGRNEQFF; length: 15; V: TRBV5-1
CDR3: CSATVAGKASYEQYF; length: 15; V: TRBV20-1
CDR3: CASSQEKWQGDIQETQYF; length: 18; V: TRBV14
CDR3: CASSPQGNYGYTF; length: 13; V: TRBV12-3/TRBV12-4
CDR3: CASSPSPRETQYF; length: 13; V: TRBV5-6
CDR3: CASSRGLAGGLQETQYF; length: 17; V: TRBV5-1
CDR3: CSAWGGEPSYEQYF; length: 14; V: TRBV20-1
CDR3: CASSYLGQGSSNTEAFF; length: 17; V: TRBV6-5
CDR3: CASKMDRGRGTDTQYF; length: 16; V: TRBV6-1
CDR3: CSATIPGPLFAQFF; length: 14; V: TRBV20-1
CDR3: CASSDLAGDTGELFF; length: 15; V: TRBV12-3/TRBV12-4
CDR3: CSVAYRDPFKSYEQYF; length: 16; V: TRBV29-1
CDR3: CSALDRGLVGEQYF; length: 14; V: TRBV20-1
CDR3: CASSLEDGYEQYF; length: 13; V: TRBV5-1
CDR3: CASSRQGAQGNQPQHF; length: 16; V: TRBV7-2
CDR3: CASSKEGEEQFF; length: 12; V: TRBV6-5
CDR3: CASSHRGGRGRTDTQYF; length: 17; V: TRBV4-1
CDR3: CATCGTARETQYF; length: 13; V: TRBV28
CDR3: CASSLETGEGETQYF; length: 15; V: TRBV11-2
CDR3: CASSRGLAVQETQYF; length: 15; V: TRBV27
CDR3: CAWTGARGYTF; length: 11; V: TRBV30
CDR3: CASSGGFVEKLFF; length: 13; V: TRBV28
CDR3: CASSLSLAGVIYEQYF; length: 16; V: TRBV5-5
CDR3: CASSLGLSNDEQFF; length: 14; V: TRBV7-9
CDR3: CASSQVLKVQALHF; length: 14; V: TRBV4-1
CDR3: CASSPAGGGRYSYEQYF; length: 17; V: TRBV5-5
CDR3: CASTQVGGYNEQFF; length: 14; V: TRBV3-1
CDR3: CASSATRAATGELFF; length: 15; V: TRBV7-9
CDR3: CSASGTRIYNEQFF; length: 14; V: TRBV20-1
CDR3: CASSATSGPSSYEQYF; length: 16; V: TRBV9
CDR3: CASSLEAAGDFQETQYF; length: 17; V: TRBV5-6